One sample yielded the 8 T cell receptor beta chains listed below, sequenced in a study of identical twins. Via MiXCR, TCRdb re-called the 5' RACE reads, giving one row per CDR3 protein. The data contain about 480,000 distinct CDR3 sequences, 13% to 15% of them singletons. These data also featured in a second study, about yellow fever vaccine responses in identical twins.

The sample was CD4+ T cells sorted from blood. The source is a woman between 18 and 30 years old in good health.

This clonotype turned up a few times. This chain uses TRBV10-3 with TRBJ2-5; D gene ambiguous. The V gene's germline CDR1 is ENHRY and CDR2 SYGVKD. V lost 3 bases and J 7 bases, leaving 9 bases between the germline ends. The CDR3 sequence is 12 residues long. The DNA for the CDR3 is TGTGCCATCAGTGACCGATCAGGGACCCAGTACTTC. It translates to CAISDRSGTQYF.

The CDR3 reads CSAAAKNTEAFF. The CDR3 DNA sequence: TGCAGTGCCGCGGCGAAGAACACTGAAGCTTTCTTT. V and J are TRBV20-1 and TRBJ1-1; D not resolved. This CDR3 comprises 12 residues. Germline CDR1 DFQATT, CDR2 SNEGSKA (reference sequence). Trimming took 6 bases from V and 1 from J, leaving 9 bases between them.

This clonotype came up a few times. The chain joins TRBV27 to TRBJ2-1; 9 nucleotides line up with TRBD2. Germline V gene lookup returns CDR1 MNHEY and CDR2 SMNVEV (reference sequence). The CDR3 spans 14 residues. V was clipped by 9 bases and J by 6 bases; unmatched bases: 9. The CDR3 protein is CASARASGINEQFF. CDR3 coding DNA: TGTGCCAGTGCCCGGGCTAGCGGGATCAATGAGCAGTTCTTC.

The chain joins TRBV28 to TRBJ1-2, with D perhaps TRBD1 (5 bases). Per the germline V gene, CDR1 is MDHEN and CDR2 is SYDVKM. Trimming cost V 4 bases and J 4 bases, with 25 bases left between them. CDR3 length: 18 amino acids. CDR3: CASSSTTGDGRWLYGYTF. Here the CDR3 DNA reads TGTGCCAGCAGTTCAACCACCGGGGACGGGAGGTGGCTCTATGGCTACACCTTC.

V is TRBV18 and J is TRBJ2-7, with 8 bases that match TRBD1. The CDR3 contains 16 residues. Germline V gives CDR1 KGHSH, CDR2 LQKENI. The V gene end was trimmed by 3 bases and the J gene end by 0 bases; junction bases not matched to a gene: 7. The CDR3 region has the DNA TGTGCCAGCTCACCCTTCGCGGGACAGGTCTCCTACGAGCAGTACTTC. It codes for CASSPFAGQVSYEQYF.

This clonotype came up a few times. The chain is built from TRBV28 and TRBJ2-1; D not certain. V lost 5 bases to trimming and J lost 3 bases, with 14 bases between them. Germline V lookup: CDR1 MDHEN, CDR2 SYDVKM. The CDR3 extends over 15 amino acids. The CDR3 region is CASSLSPVFYNEQFF. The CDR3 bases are TGTGCCAGCAGTCTATCACCCGTTTTCTACAATGAGCAGTTCTTC.

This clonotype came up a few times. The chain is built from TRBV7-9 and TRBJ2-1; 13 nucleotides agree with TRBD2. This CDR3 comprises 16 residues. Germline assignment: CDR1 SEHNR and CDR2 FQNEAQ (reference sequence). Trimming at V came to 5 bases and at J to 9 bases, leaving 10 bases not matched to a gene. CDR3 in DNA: TGTGCCAGCAGCCTATGGACTAGCGGGAGTCTCAGTGAGCAGTTCTTC. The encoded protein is CASSLWTSGSLSEQFF.

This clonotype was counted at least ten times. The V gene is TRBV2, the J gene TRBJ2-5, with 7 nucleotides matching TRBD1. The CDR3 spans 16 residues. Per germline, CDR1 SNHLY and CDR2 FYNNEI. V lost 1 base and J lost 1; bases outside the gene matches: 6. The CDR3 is CASSEGGTESQETQYF. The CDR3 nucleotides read TGTGCCAGCAGTGAAGGGGGGACAGAGAGCCAAGAGACCCAGTACTTC.